Sequencing of this T cell receptor beta chain was carried out in a study of esophageal squamous cell carcinoma under preoperative chemotherapy listed by TCRdb under 2018. For the study in its entirety: Both tumor-infiltrating lymphocytes and peripheral blood T cells had their TCR repertoires profiled in the study. Roughly 5 patients with primary esophageal squamous cell carcinoma made up the cohort. Repertoires from samples obtained before paclitaxel-nedaplatin therapy were compared with repertoires from samples obtained after paclitaxel-nedaplatin therapy. The study assessed how paclitaxel-nedaplatin chemotherapy affected T-cell receptor repertoires in patients with esophageal squamous cell carcinoma. The research as a whole found: The cohort was small, with only 4 to 6 patients with esophageal squamous cell carcinoma analyzed. Paclitaxel-nedaplatin therapy induced immediate and substantial clonotype frequency changes, with contraction more likely among abundant clones than amplification. TCR diversity increased significantly in peripheral T cells after chemotherapy, but not in tumor-infiltrating lymphocytes. Tumor-infiltrating lymphocytes after treatment appeared to come partly from peripheral T cells migrating into the tumor, rather than solely from local clonal changes.

The time point label corresponds to: after preoperative PTX-NDP chemotherapy. Before surgery, patients were given paclitaxel-nedaplatin as preoperative chemotherapy. Receptor libraries were prepared by PCR. Instrument on record: HiSeq X Ten. TCR repertoires were characterized by high-throughput sequencing. TCRdb took the public reads, trimmed them with fastp at Q25, ran MiXCR for clone calling and kept in-frame beta chains. Under each unique CDR3 protein, matching rows form one entry showing the most common genes and DNA. For this sample there are 9,500 to 11,000 distinct CDR3 sequences; 50% to 70% appear just once. The ten largest clones add up to less than 35% of the sample. This clonotype occurred a few times. Its cognate antigen has yet to be identified. No per-base quality is available; no much larger clone lies one base away. Counted from cysteine to phenylalanine, this CDR3 has 14 amino acids. The entry retains the CDR3 DNA only, 42 bases that are in frame from base 1. In the germline V gene, CDR1 corresponds to MNHEY and CDR2 to SVGAGI. V loses 7 bases of germline sequence and J loses 0 bases, and the interval between the two ends is 10 bases.

This specimen was collected from a patient given preoperative chemotherapy. The source of this sequence is a human donor with esophageal squamous cell carcinoma. The donor label of this sample is uncertain. The rearranged chain carries TRBV6-5 and TRBJ1-5; tentative D gene TRBD1, with 6 bases matching. The bases read TGTGCCAGCATTTGGACAGATAGCAATCAGCCCCAGCATTTT. This sequence encodes CASIWTDSNQPQHF.